This is a list of T cell receptor beta chains from one sample in a study of control samples from healthy donors and cancer patients. The data were produced by immunoSEQ multiplex PCR, yet TCRdb's version contains in-frame clones alone and is incomplete. The sample lists roughly 200,000 clones, around 93% occurring once. Sequenced material: blood. Source of these receptors: a man aged 18 to 29 in good health. Each CDR3 is given without its conserved first and last residue.

TRBJ2-1,TRBV5-1,ASSFRGQNNEQF
TRBJ1-5,TRBV5-8,ASGPLGGEGQPQH
TRBJ1-1,TRBV2,ASSFPLGLPAENAEAF
TRBJ2-3,TRBV12-5,ASGLGGGGDTQY
TRBJ2-2,TRBV9,ASSVALRTGGELF
TRBJ1-6,TRBV5-1,ASTQTASSYNSPLH
TRBJ2-3,TRBV19,ASSRILSSTDTQY
TRBJ2-3,TRBV19,ASSPIEGSTDTQY
TRBJ1-6,TRBV27,ASSTTGQGFYRAALH
TRBJ1-1,TRBV6-5,ASSPRGVTEAF
TRBJ2-7,TRBV5-1,ASSFPGAYEQY
TRBJ2-7,TRBV5-1,ASSLDTGTVSYEQY
TRBJ1-6,TRBV2,ASRTGRNSPLH
TRBJ2-7,TRBV5-4,ASSLDWGGSYEQY
TRBJ1-5,TRBV12-5,ASGLVLQPQH
TRBJ1-1,TRBV5-1,ASSRKGQGATKGEAF
TRBJ2-5,TRBV14,ASSPILAPSGETQY
TRBJ2-7,TRBV5-4,ASSPGHYEQY
TRBJ1-3,TRBV9,ASSGRRNTIY
TRBJ1-1,TRBV6-1,ASSEARWLTGLMNTEAF
TRBJ1-4,TRBV30,AWSVNLPGAEEKLF
TRBJ1-2,TRBV9,ASSARGQDNYGYT
TRBJ1-1,TRBV19,ASSPTTNGGNEAF
TRBJ2-7,TRBV5-1,ASSLVTGGYEQY
TRBJ2-6,TRBV19,ASSFSGANVLT
TRBJ2-4,TRBV6-2/TRBV6-3,ASSKWDQSIQY
TRBJ1-3,TRBV10-2,ASSESMAGVSGNTIY
TRBJ2-1,TRBV24-1,ATSPRGEGSNEQF
TRBJ2-7,TRBV12-5,ASGLYGGAYEQY
TRBJ1-4,TRBV6-1,ASSEGPGIIYEKLF
TRBJ2-3,TRBV27,ASSRELGTSWGTDTQY
TRBJ1-1,TRBV7-9,ASSWGNTEAF
TRBJ2-5,TRBV5-1,ASSTGWTAQETQY
TRBJ2-5,TRBV5-5,ASSRGAGETQY
TRBJ2-7,TRBV3-1/TRBV3-2,ASSQAAGLQEQY
TRBJ1-3,TRBV19,ASSIQGKGGNTIY
TRBJ1-1,TRBV9,ASSSQLTGTEAF
TRBJ2-5,TRBV6-4,ASSDSGTGGIETQY
TRBJ2-3,TRBV3-1/TRBV3-2,ASSSRASGLDTQY
TRBJ1-2,TRBV25-1,ASFGDLPGYGYT
TRBJ1-3,TRBV6-1,ASSGYREGSGNTIY
TRBJ1-1,TRBV5-6,ASSSTEGGWGTEAF
TRBJ1-5,TRBV7-9,ASSLDMNGYQPQH
TRBJ1-5,TRBV6-5,ASRRGAVQPQH
TRBJ1-1,TRBV19,ASTMGQGSNTEAF